Shown below are 26 T cell receptor beta chains from a single sample sequenced in a study of Tregs in tolerant kidney transplant recipients. Antigens of these TCRs are unknown. TCRdb keeps only in-frame clones here, not all; method: immunoSEQ multiplex PCR. The sample has roughly 40,000 clones, about 95% seen once; the top ten hold 0.37%. Sequencing was done on a sample of Tregs from blood cultured with allogeneic cells. The receptor set was obtained from a human donor in good health.

Only one count was recorded for this clone. The chain is built from TRBV5-4 and TRBJ2-1; the match to TRBD2 covers 11 bases. Germline CDR1 reads SGHNT; CDR2 reads YYREEE (reference sequence). This CDR3 is 16 amino acids long. The V and J ends lost 4 bases and 0 bases, in that order; junction bases with no gene match: 3. DNA for the CDR3: TGTGCCAGCAGCGCAACTAGCGGGAGCTCCTACAATGAGCAGTTCTTC. Translation gives CASSATSGSSYNEQFF.

The rearrangement links TRBV7-9 to TRBJ2-5; no clear D. The V gene lost 5 bases and the J gene lost 1 base, with 8 bases spanning the gap. Germline-derived CDR1 and CDR2 are SEHNR and FQNEAQ (reference sequence). The CDR3 runs 13 residues. CDR3 residues: CASSPRRQETQYF. CDR3 nucleotide sequence: TGTGCCAGCAGCCCCCGGCGCCAAGAGACCCAGTACTTC.

V is TRBV18 and J is TRBJ2-7, with 9 bases matching TRBD1. V dropped 3 bases and J dropped 3; count of bases not matched to a gene: 3. Germline V gene lookup returns CDR1 KGHSH and CDR2 LQKENI. The CDR3 has 14 residues. Here the CDR3 DNA reads TGTGCCAGCTCACCGTGGGACAGGGACTACGAGCAGTACTTC. The encoded protein is CASSPWDRDYEQYF.

V gene TRBV5-1 combines with J gene TRBJ2-1; 12 nucleotides line up with TRBD2. J lost 10 bases, V lost 1 base, and 12 bases had no gene match. The CDR3 length is 17 residues. Germline CDR1 reads SGHRS; CDR2 reads YFSETQ. The CDR3 DNA sequence: TGCGCCAGCAGCTTGTCACCGGGACTAGCGGGTGGCCGCGAGCAGTTCTTC. Its translation: CASSLSPGLAGGREQFF.

The chain is built from TRBV11-2 and TRBJ2-7; 11 nucleotides match TRBD2. The CDR3 has 13 residues. V shed 4 bases and J 10 bases; nucleotides not matched to a gene: 6. Looked up from germline, CDR1 is SGHAT and CDR2 is FQNNGV. CDR3 residues: CASSSPGLAEQYF. For the CDR3, the DNA is TGTGCCAGCAGCTCGCCGGGACTAGCGGAACAGTACTTC.

The rearrangement joins TRBV7-2 to TRBJ1-2; D not resolved. Germline CDR1 SGHTA, CDR2 FQGNSA. Trimming pared 0 bases from V and 6 bases from J, leaving 17 bases between. This CDR3 is 16 amino acids long. CDR3: CASSLAKALPGDGYTF. In DNA form, the CDR3 reads TGTGCCAGCAGCTTAGCAAAAGCCCTACCGGGTGATGGCTACACCTTC.

The V call is TRBV5-1, the J call TRBJ2-7; 8 bases align to TRBD2. The CDR3 spans 15 residues. J gave up 6 bases and V 2 bases, and 10 bases lay outside the gene matches. Germline-derived CDR1 and CDR2 are SGHRS and YFSETQ. DNA of the CDR3: TGCGCCAGCAGCTTAACAGGTATAGGACTAGCCGAGCAGTACTTC. Protein: CASSLTGIGLAEQYF.

The CDR3 DNA follows: TGTGCCATCAAGGCTAGCGGGCCCTCCTACGAGCAGTACTTC. Its protein product is CAIKASGPSYEQYF. The gene calls are TRBV10-3 and TRBJ2-7; 8 positions match TRBD2. The ends lost 7 bases at V and 0 bases at J; junction bases unmatched: 5. CDR3 size: 14 residues. From germline, CDR1 is ENHRY and CDR2 SYGVKD.

The chain is built from TRBV6-5 and TRBJ2-7; 7 positions agree with TRBD1. Germline loops: CDR1 MNHEY, CDR2 SVGAGI. V shed 0 bases, J shed 5 bases, and the junction held 4 bases outside the gene matches. CDR3 length equals 14 residues. The CDR3 here is CASSYSTGSHEQYF. The CDR3 DNA reads as TGTGCCAGCAGTTACTCGACAGGGTCCCACGAGCAGTACTTC.

V usage is TRBV18 and J usage is TRBJ1-1; D perhaps matches TRBD1 (6 bases). In germline, CDR1 is KGHSH, CDR2 LQKENI. V lost 1 base to trimming and J lost 1 base, with 13 bases between them. CDR3 size: 16 residues. The CDR3 nucleotides are TGTGCCAGCTCACCACGAAACACACAGGGGAACACTGAAGCTTTCTTT. Protein sequence: CASSPRNTQGNTEAFF.

The rearrangement joins TRBV29-1 to TRBJ1-3; no firm D call. This CDR3 comprises 13 residues. With 7 bases removed from V and 0 bases from J, the gap between germline ends came to 10 bases. The germline V gene has CDR1 SQVTM and CDR2 ANQGSEA. For the CDR3, the DNA is TGCAGCGCTTACACGAACTCTGGAAACACCATATATTTT. It encodes CSAYTNSGNTIYF. Based on the CDR3 plus reference TRBV29-1 and TRBJ1-3, the full variable domain is SAVISQKPSRDICQRGTSLTIQCQVDSQVTMMFWYRQQPGQSLTLIATANQGSEATYESGFVIDKFPISRPNLTFSTLTVSNMSPEDSSIYLCSAYTNSGNTIYFGEGSWLTVV.

The V gene is TRBV5-1, the J gene TRBJ2-1; unclear D gene. This CDR3 has 14 amino acids. V shed 4 bases and J shed 4 bases, with 12 bases lying between them. The germline V gene encodes CDR1 SGHRS and CDR2 YFSETQ. This chain's CDR3 is CASSLGQRYNEQFF. CDR3 in DNA: TGCGCCAGCAGCCTGGGCCAAAGGTACAATGAGCAGTTCTTC.

V is TRBV5-8 and J is TRBJ2-7, with D possibly called TRBD1 or TRBD2 (6 bases each). There are 15 residues in the CDR3. The V end lost 4 bases, the J end lost 2 bases, and 16 bases lay between the germline ends. Germline V gene sequence: CDR1 SGHTS, CDR2 YDEGEE. This CDR3 is CASSVLGGITYEQYF. As DNA, the CDR3 is TGTGCCAGCAGCGTTCTGGGGGGCATAACCTACGAGCAGTACTTC. The full variable domain, completed using reference TRBV5-8 and TRBJ2-7, is EAGVTQSPTHLIKTRGQQATLRCSPISGHTSVYWYQQALGLGLQFLLWYDEGEERNRGNFPPRFSGRQFPNYSSELNVNALELEDSALYLCASSVLGGITYEQYFGPGTRLTVT.

The chain joins TRBV27 to TRBJ2-1; TRBD2 matches 7 bases. Germline V CDR1 and CDR2: MNHEY, SMNVEV (reference sequence). The length of the CDR3 is 15 residues. The J segment lost 6 bases and the V segment lost 10 bases, leaving 15 bases of the junction unmatched. DNA for the CDR3: TGTGCCACCCGGGCGGGGGTGGGGGTACGCAATGAGCAGTTCTTC. Translating gives CATRAGVGVRNEQFF.

The chain is built from TRBV6-1 and TRBJ1-3; TRBD1 is a possible D gene (6 bases). The CDR3 covers 14 residues. From germline, CDR1 is MNHNS and CDR2 SASEGT. Trimming pared 5 bases from V and 2 bases from J, leaving 10 bases between. CDR3 coding DNA: TGTGCCAGCAGTACCGGGACAACTGGAAACACCATATATTTT. It specifies CASSTGTTGNTIYF.

The V gene is TRBV19, the J gene TRBJ1-2; no clear D. V was pared by 3 bases and J by 4 bases, with 3 bases between. The germline CDR1 and CDR2 sequences are LNHDA and SQIVND (reference sequence). The CDR3 runs to 11 residues. CDR3 in DNA: TGTGCCAGTAGTATCGGCTATGGCTACACCTTC. Its protein product is CASSIGYGYTF.

The chain is built from TRBV6-5 and TRBJ2-7, with D perhaps being TRBD1 or TRBD2 (5 bases each). V shed 5 bases and J shed 4 bases, with 15 bases lying between them. Germline V CDR1 and CDR2: MNHEY, SVGAGI. This CDR3 has 14 amino acids. The CDR3 DNA reads TGTGCCAGCAGTCAAACCGGGGACGGATACGAGCAGTACTTC. Amino acid sequence: CASSQTGDGYEQYF.

This clone was recorded once. V and J are TRBV9 and TRBJ2-2; D is uncertain. Germline V gives CDR1 SGDLS, CDR2 YYNGEE. The CDR3 runs 15 residues. Trimming removed 0 bases from V and 6 bases from J, with 12 bases in between. The CDR3 coding sequence is TGTGCCAGCAGCGTAGCCCTCATGGGCTCCGGGGAGCTGTTTTTT. Protein product: CASSVALMGSGELFF.

This sequence joins TRBV4-1 and TRBJ2-1; D unclear. The CDR3 runs to 14 residues. Looked up from germline, CDR1 is MGHRA and CDR2 is YSYEKL. V was trimmed by 0 bases and J by 6 bases, leaving 9 bases between them. The DNA for the CDR3 is TGCGCCAGCAGCCAAGATTCGCGGATCAATGAGCAGTTCTTC. Its translation is CASSQDSRINEQFF.

This chain connects TRBV19 to TRBJ2-3, with D unclear. Germline V gene data show CDR1 as LNHDA and CDR2 as SQIVND (reference sequence). Deletions cut 3 bases from V and 6 bases from J, with 10 bases between. The CDR3 runs to 13 residues. Here the CDR3 DNA reads TGTGCCAGTAGTATGCAATCGTGGGATACGCAGTATTTT. Protein product: CASSMQSWDTQYF. The entire variable domain, with the rest obtained from reference TRBV19 and TRBJ2-3, is as follows: DGGITQSPKYLFRKEGQNVTLSCEQNLNHDAMYWYRQDPGQGLRLIYYSQIVNDFQKGDIAEGYSVSREKKESFPLTVTSAQKNPTAFYLCASSMQSWDTQYFGPGTRLTVL.

The rearrangement links TRBV7-4 to TRBJ2-5; D not resolved. Germline V gene sequence: CDR1 SGHVT, CDR2 SQSDAQ. The CDR3 has 15 amino acids. V shed 5 bases and J shed 3 bases, with 16 bases lying between them. The CDR3 loop reads CASSHHTAAEETQYF. In DNA form, the CDR3 reads TGTGCCAGCAGCCACCACACGGCAGCCGAAGAGACCCAGTACTTC.

The V gene is TRBV29-1, the J gene TRBJ2-7; perhaps D is TRBD1 or TRBD2 (5 bases each). The germline CDR1 and CDR2 sequences are SQVTM and ANQGSEA. V lost 4 bases and J lost 3, with 13 bases in between. CDR3 size: 13 residues. DNA of the CDR3: TGCAGCGTTGCTGATTTGGGGGTCTACGAGCAGTACTTC. It encodes CSVADLGVYEQYF.

The V gene is TRBV9, the J gene TRBJ1-5; a possible D gene is TRBD1 (5 bases). V was trimmed by 0 bases and J by 7 bases, leaving 8 bases between them. CDR3 size: 13 residues. Germline V CDR1 and CDR2: SGDLS, YYNGEE. The CDR3 sequence: CASSVAGGQPQHF. The CDR3 bases are TGTGCCAGCAGCGTAGCGGGGGGACAGCCCCAGCATTTT.

The V and J genes are TRBV11-2 and TRBJ2-7, with 9 positions matching TRBD1. V gave up 5 bases and J gave up 3 bases; unmatched junction bases: 8. This CDR3 has 15 residues. Germline CDR1 is SGHAT and CDR2 is FQNNGV. Here the CDR3 DNA reads TGTGCCAGCAGCCGCTGGGGACAGGGACTCTACGAGCAGTACTTC. Its protein product is CASSRWGQGLYEQYF.

The V and J genes are TRBV7-9 and TRBJ2-3; TRBD1 is a possible D gene (6 bases). The CDR3 has 14 amino acids. The germline gives CDR1 SEHNR, CDR2 FQNEAQ (reference sequence). The ends were cut back, 5 bases at V and 0 bases at J, with 9 bases in the middle. CDR3 protein: CASSRTVSTDTQYF. The CDR3 region has the DNA TGTGCCAGCAGCCGGACAGTGAGCACAGATACGCAGTATTTT.

The chain employs TRBV5-1 and TRBJ2-1, with 14 nucleotides matching TRBD2. The CDR3 totals 17 residues. Per germline, CDR1 SGHRS and CDR2 YFSETQ. With 4 bases clipped from V and 7 bases from J, the junction kept 10 bases outside the gene matches. Here the CDR3 DNA reads TGCGCCAGCAGCAGACGGCGGACTAGCGGGAGGATTAATGAGCAGTTCTTC. It translates to CASSRRRTSGRINEQFF.